This T cell receptor beta chain was identified during a study of blood T cells in healthy people across ages. Comments on this clonotype: The antigen is undetermined.

Each donor supplied roughly 9.2 milliliters of peripheral blood. A second PCR of 7 to 11 cycles used a sample-barcoded 5' primer and a J-beta primer mix. MiXCR, applied by TCRdb to the 5' RACE reads, yields one record per CDR3 protein. The sample includes 800,000 to 900,000 distinct CDR3 sequences, about 59% of them seen just once. Overall study findings and caveats: Donor CMV status was unknown, possibly confounding expanded clonotype changes. Across the age range, TCR beta diversity per million T cells fell in a roughly linear way.

The length of the CDR3 is 14 residues. V shed 5 bases and J 0 bases; nucleotides not matched to a gene: 3. Germline loops: CDR1 DFQATT, CDR2 SNEGSKA (reference sequence). The sample comprised blood. The clonotype originates from a man younger than 45 in good health. The rearrangement uses TRBV20-1 and TRBJ1-5; TRBD1 agrees at 8 bases. Here the CDR3 DNA reads TGCAGTGCTTTGACAGGGGATAGCAATCAGCCCCAGCATTTT. Translated, it gives CSALTGDSNQPQHF.